This T cell receptor (beta chain) was sequenced during a study of blood T cells in healthy people across ages. With each sample, at least 5.5 micrograms of total RNA were extracted. Sample-barcoded 5' priming and a J-beta primer mix drove a second PCR of about 6 to 12 cycles. Samples each returned at least 2.5 million CDR3-containing paired-end reads. From the 5' RACE reads, TCRdb called clonotypes with MiXCR, one entry per CDR3 protein. The table includes about 1.5 million distinct CDR3 sequences, under 55% detected once. The CDR3 has 19 residues. CDR1 and CDR2 from the germline V gene are SGHKS and YYEKEE (reference sequence). V trimming: 0 bases; J trimming: 1 base; junction bases outside the gene matches: 9.

This clonotype originated in a woman between 18 and 29 years old in good health. This chain uses TRBV5-5 with TRBJ2-3, with TRBD2 matching over 12 bases. Material: blood. The CDR3 here is CASSLEWLAGGPGTDTQYF. Written as DNA, the CDR3 is TGTGCCAGCAGCTTGGAGTGGCTAGCGGGAGGGCCTGGCACAGATACGCAGTATTTT.